Following are 32 T cell receptor beta chains from one sample sequenced in a study of spatial heterogeneity in lung cancer. Study-level results: Counts of expanded alpha and beta TCRs within tumors tracked the tumor nonsynonymous mutation count.

The time point denotes: sample taken at primary tumor resection. One entry per CDR3 protein, called by TCRdb with MiXCR from the 5' RACE reads. The data contain more than 10,000 distinct CDR3 sequences, approximately 4.8% of them seen just once; the ten biggest clones take up roughly a quarter. No antigen has been assigned to these receptors. This material consisted of lung tumor tissue, taken at surgery. Source of these receptors: a male donor with early-stage non-small cell lung cancer.

This clonotype has at least ten counts. Within a library made for alpha chains, this beta chain is off target, and its count is uninformative. The CDR3 protein is CASSLNRANSGYTF. The CDR3 coding sequence is TGTGCCAGCAGTTTAAACCGGGCAAACAGTGGCTACACCTTC. V gene TRBV28 combines with J gene TRBJ1-2; D is unclear. Germline CDR1 MDHEN, CDR2 SYDVKM. V lost 2 bases and J lost 7, with 14 bases in between. The CDR3 has 14 amino acids.

This clonotype appeared many times. This beta chain is off target for a library built for alpha chains, so its abundance means little. The genes are TRBV2 and TRBJ2-5; D remains unclear. Germline CDR1 SNHLY, CDR2 FYNNEI. Trimming left V 9 bases short and J 5 bases short, with 19 bases between. The CDR3 runs to 14 residues. CDR3 region: CASRGRLLGETQYF. The CDR3 DNA follows: TGTGCCAGTCGAGGAAGACTCCTTGGGGAGACCCAGTACTTC.

This clonotype has ten or more counts. For a library built for alpha chains, this beta chain is a stray read; little rests on its size. The V gene is TRBV10-3, the J gene TRBJ2-7; 9 bases align to TRBD1. The CDR3 is made up of 13 amino acids. After removal of 7 bases from V and 6 bases from J, the junction contained 7 bases not matched to a gene. The germline V gene encodes CDR1 ENHRY and CDR2 SYGVKD. CDR3 coding DNA: TGTGCCATCACCGGGGACAGGGAGGGCGAGCAGTACTTC. This translates into CAITGDREGEQYF.

A remark on this clonotype: The library was built for alpha chains, so this beta chain is an off-target read and its size means little. V is TRBV7-9 and J is TRBJ1-1; D is possibly TRBD1 (5 bases). Trimming took 2 bases from V and 3 from J, leaving 10 bases between them. Germline lookup yields CDR1 SEHNR and CDR2 FQNEAQ (reference sequence). This CDR3 spans 14 amino acids. CDR3 in DNA: TGTGCCAGCAGCTTAAGGCAGGGAGACACTGAAGCTTTCTTT. This gives the protein CASSLRQGDTEAFF.

This clonotype came up many times. This beta chain is off target for a library built for alpha chains, so its abundance means little. Written as DNA, the CDR3 is TGTGCCAGCTCAAAGGACAGGGGGATTGAGACCCAGTACTTC. It codes for CASSKDRGIETQYF. V and J are TRBV18 and TRBJ2-5; 10 nucleotides align to TRBD1. The CDR3 extends over 14 amino acids. V was pared by 5 bases and J by 5 bases, with 5 bases of the junction left unmatched. The germline V gene has CDR1 KGHSH and CDR2 LQKENI. Combining the CDR3 with reference TRBV18 and TRBJ2-5 gives the whole variable domain NAGVMQNPRHLVRRRGQEARLRCSPMKGHSHVYWYRQLPEEGLKFMVYLQKENIIDESGMPKERFSAEFPKEGPSILRIQQVVRGDSAAYFCASSKDRGIETQYFGPGTRLLVL.

This clonotype came up a few times. Being off target in a library aimed at alpha chains, this beta chain has a size of little meaning. This chain links TRBV6-1 with TRBJ2-7; D is ambiguous. Per germline, CDR1 MNHNS and CDR2 SASEGT. This CDR3 has 15 residues. V lost 2 bases, J lost 1 base, and 12 bases lay in between. This chain's CDR3 is CASSELPDGSYEQYF. The CDR3, as DNA: TGTGCCAGCAGTGAACTCCCGGACGGTTCCTACGAGCAGTACTTC.

This clonotype was found many times. Since the library was made to target alpha chains, this beta chain is a stray read and its abundance is not meaningful. The chain has TRBV21-1 and TRBJ1-1; the listed D gene, TRBD1, was not tested against the DNA. TRBV21-1 is annotated as a pseudogene. CDR3 length equals 15 residues. In DNA form, the CDR3 reads TGTGCCAGCAGCAAAGGGGACAGGGGGAACACTGAAGCTTTCTTT. Protein sequence: CASSKGDRGNTEAFF.

In its sample, this clonotype was seen many times. Found in a library prepared for alpha chains, this beta chain is an off-target read, and its abundance has little meaning. The rearrangement links TRBV7-8 to TRBJ2-7; D gene unclear. CDR1 is SGHVS and CDR2 is FQNEAQ in the germline V gene. Trimming removed 3 bases at V and 3 bases at J, with 9 bases between. The CDR3 sequence is 13 residues long. The chain's CDR3 is CASSLNQNYEQYF. The CDR3 bases are TGTGCCAGCAGCTTGAACCAAAACTACGAGCAGTACTTC.

About this clonotype: In a library made to pick up alpha chains, this beta chain is a stray read with a size that means little. The chain links TRBV12-3 or TRBV12-4 to TRBJ1-4; D ambiguous. Trimming removed 3 bases from V and 1 base from J, with 9 bases in between. CDR3 size: 15 residues. CDR3 sequence (DNA): TGTGCCAGCAGTTTGATGGGGAAAACTAATGAAAAACTGTTTTTT. Its translation is CASSLMGKTNEKLFF.

This clonotype was seen repeatedly, ten times or more. This beta chain slipped into a library made for alpha chains as a stray read, so its size is not meaningful. This chain joins TRBV4-3 and TRBJ1-5, with a possible D match to TRBD1 (5 bases). Germline V gives CDR1 LGHNA, CDR2 YSLEER. V lost 4 bases and J 7 bases, leaving 14 bases between the germline ends. This CDR3 has 14 residues. The CDR3 sequence is CASSRTVGGQPQHF. The CDR3 DNA follows: TGCGCCAGCAGCCGAACGGTGGGGGGACAGCCCCAGCATTTT.

This clonotype was seen many times. This beta chain is off target for a library built for alpha chains, so its abundance means little. This chain links TRBV4-1 with TRBJ2-7, with 10 bases aligning to TRBD1. Unmatched junction bases numbered 6, after V lost 0 bases and J lost 4 bases. Looked up from germline, CDR1 is MGHRA and CDR2 is YSYEKL. The CDR3 is made up of 16 amino acids. The CDR3 DNA reads as TGCGCCAGCAGCCAAGATGACCGGGACAGGGGATACGAGCAGTACTTC. Protein product: CASSQDDRDRGYEQYF.

This clonotype was observed a handful of times. This beta chain represents an off-target read in a library built for alpha chains; its size is of limited meaning. The V call is TRBV7-6, the J call TRBJ2-2; D may be TRBD1 (6 bases). The germline V gene has CDR1 SGHVS and CDR2 FNYEAQ. V was pared by 1 base and J by 1 base, with 13 bases between. The CDR3 covers 17 residues. The CDR3 DNA reads as TGTGCCAGCAGCTTAGGCCGTAAGACAGGGAACACCGGGGAGCTGTTTTTT. Its translation is CASSLGRKTGNTGELFF.

In its sample, this clonotype was seen a few times. Since the library was made to target alpha chains, this beta chain is a stray read and its abundance is not meaningful. The V call is TRBV28, the J call TRBJ2-6; the D is unclear. V dropped 6 bases and J dropped 0 bases, with 6 bases sitting between them. Germline values: CDR1 MDHEN, CDR2 SYDVKM. The CDR3 is 14 amino acids. The CDR3 sequence: CASSIHSGANVLTF. The CDR3 nucleotides are TGTGCCAGCAGCATCCACTCTGGGGCCAACGTCCTGACTTTC.

This clonotype was counted at least ten times. Little can be read into the size of this beta chain, an off-target read in a library designed for alpha chains. The chain recombines TRBV29-1 with TRBJ2-1; D remains ambiguous. V was cut by 4 bases and J by 3 bases, with 10 bases left in between. The CDR3 has 13 amino acids. Germline values: CDR1 SQVTM, CDR2 ANQGSEA. The CDR3, as DNA: TGCAGCGTTGGTGGGTCCTACTACAATGAGCAGTTCTTC. This codes for CSVGGSYYNEQFF.

Ten or more counts support this clonotype. Because this beta chain is a stray read in a library intended to capture alpha chains, its abundance should not be given much weight. This chain links TRBV15 with TRBJ1-3, with D unresolved. Looked up from germline, CDR1 is LNHNV and CDR2 is YYDKDF (reference sequence). Trimming cost V 0 bases and J 0 bases, with 12 bases left between them. This CDR3 region has 17 residues. CDR3 DNA: TGTGCCACCAGCAGAGATCTTCTGCCGTCCTCTGGAAACACCATATATTTT. Translating it yields CATSRDLLPSSGNTIYF.

This clonotype was recorded at least ten times. This beta chain turned up in a library designed for alpha chains; as an off-target read, its abundance says little. The chain uses TRBV3-1 and TRBJ2-7, with D possibly matching TRBD2 (6 bases). This CDR3 is 15 amino acids long. V shed 1 base and J shed 2 bases, with 12 bases lying between them. The germline V gene has CDR1 LGHDT and CDR2 YNNKEL (reference sequence). The CDR3 coding sequence is TGTGCCAGCAGCCAAGGGGGACTCCTCCCCTACGAGCAGTACTTC. Residues: CASSQGGLLPYEQYF.

This clonotype occurred many times. A library made for alpha chains picked up this beta chain off target, so its size means little. This sequence joins TRBV5-1 and TRBJ1-4; 8 nucleotides match TRBD1. V dropped 4 bases and J dropped 6; count of bases not matched to a gene: 2. The CDR3 contains 13 residues. Germline CDR1 is SGHRS and CDR2 is YFSETQ. CDR3 in amino acids: CASSMGQDEKLFF. DNA for the CDR3: TGCGCCAGCAGCATGGGACAGGATGAAAAACTGTTTTTT.

In this sample, this clonotype turned up many times. As an off-target read in a library built for alpha chains, this beta chain has a frequency of little significance. The V call is TRBV7-2, the J call TRBJ2-2; TRBD1 agrees at 8 bases. J gave up 4 bases and V 5 bases, and 9 bases lay outside the gene matches. CDR1 SGHTA and CDR2 FQGNSA come from the germline V gene. This CDR3 contains 16 residues. Here the CDR3 DNA reads TGTGCCAGCAGCCCCCCCGGACAGGGAGGCACCGGGGAGCTGTTTTTT. This translates into CASSPPGQGGTGELFF. The whole variable domain, remainder taken from reference TRBV7-2 and TRBJ2-2, is GAGVSQSPSNKVTEKGKDVELRCDPISGHTALYWYRQSLGQGLEFLIYFQGNSAPDKSGLPSDRFSAERTGGSVSTLTIQRTQQEDSAVYLCASSPPGQGGTGELFFGEGSRLTVL.

This clonotype was recorded at least ten times. This beta chain came through as a stray read in a library set up for alpha chains, and its size says little. J is TRBJ1-1 and V is TRBV6-1; 8 nucleotides agree with TRBD1. CDR1 MNHNS and CDR2 SASEGT come from the germline V gene. V shed 5 bases, J shed 4 bases, and the junction held 6 bases outside the gene matches. This CDR3 spans 14 amino acids. The CDR3 is CASSQGARGTEAFF. In DNA, the CDR3 is TGTGCCAGCAGTCAGGGGGCCAGGGGCACTGAAGCTTTCTTT.

Turning to this clonotype: The library was built for alpha chains, so this beta chain is an off-target read and its size means little. This CDR3 reads CATSDGRGWYNEQFF. The CDR3, as DNA: TGTGCCACCAGTGATGGGAGGGGTTGGTACAATGAGCAGTTCTTC. The V and J genes are TRBV24-1 and TRBJ2-1; 7 bases are a match to TRBD2. The CDR3 extends over 15 amino acids. Trimming at V came to 3 bases and at J to 4 bases, leaving 5 bases not matched to a gene. The germline CDR1 and CDR2 sequences are KGHDR and SFDVKD.

A word on this clonotype: The size of this beta chain means little, since it is a stray read in a library made for alpha chains. The V call is TRBV6-1, the J call TRBJ2-5; D not certain. The CDR3 has 14 amino acids. Germline CDR1 reads MNHNS; CDR2 reads SASEGT. V lost 1 base and J lost 4, with 10 bases in between. CDR3 in amino acids: CASSEGWLGETQYF. CDR3 nucleotide sequence: TGTGCCAGCAGTGAAGGATGGTTGGGAGAGACCCAGTACTTC.

In its sample, this clonotype was seen many times. This beta chain slipped into a library made for alpha chains as a stray read, so its size is not meaningful. The chain recombines TRBV10-3 with TRBJ1-2; 10 nucleotides line up with TRBD1. Germline assignment: CDR1 ENHRY and CDR2 SYGVKD. J lost 5 bases, V lost 6 bases, and 6 bases had no gene match. The CDR3 loop spans 14 amino acids. In DNA form, the CDR3 reads TGTGCCATCAGGGGGACAGGGGAAGGTTATGGCTACACCTTC. Its protein product is CAIRGTGEGYGYTF.

This clonotype was recorded at least ten times. Being off target in a library aimed at alpha chains, this beta chain has a size of little meaning. The rearrangement links TRBV5-1 to TRBJ2-3; possible D gene TRBD2, 5 bases. V dropped 4 bases and J dropped 5 bases, with 20 bases sitting between them. The CDR3 totals 16 residues. Per the germline V gene, CDR1 is SGHRS and CDR2 is YFSETQ. In nucleotides, the CDR3 is TGCGCCAGCAGCCCAGCACCGGCCGGAGGAATAGATACGCAGTATTTT. It is translated as CASSPAPAGGIDTQYF.

In its sample, this clonotype was seen many times. The library was designed around alpha chains, so this beta chain is a stray read whose abundance carries little weight. This sequence joins TRBV20-1 and TRBJ2-3; the D gene could be TRBD1 or TRBD2 (7 bases each). The CDR3 is 14 amino acids. Germline V gene data show CDR1 as DFQATT and CDR2 as SNEGSKA (reference sequence). V was cut by 0 bases and J by 6 bases, with 13 bases left in between. The CDR3, as DNA: TGCAGTGCTAGAGATCGGCAGGGGGGGGATACGCAGTATTTT. Its translation: CSARDRQGGDTQYF.

This clonotype was detected many times. This beta chain represents an off-target read in a library built for alpha chains; its size is of limited meaning. The chain is built from TRBV10-3 and TRBJ2-2; 10 bases map to TRBD1. Germline assignment: CDR1 ENHRY and CDR2 SYGVKD. Trimming removed 2 bases from V and 3 bases from J; junction bases left unmatched: 0. There are 15 residues in the CDR3. DNA of the CDR3: TGTGCCATCAGTGAGGGGACAGGGGACACCGGGGAGCTGTTTTTT. Translated: CAISEGTGDTGELFF.

This clonotype was seen only a few times. A library prepared for alpha chains yielded this beta chain as an off-target read; its size is of little meaning. The rearrangement links TRBV20-1 to TRBJ2-3; D could derive from TRBD1 or TRBD2 (6 bases each). The V gene's germline CDR1 is DFQATT and CDR2 SNEGSKA (reference sequence). This CDR3 is 15 amino acids long. V was clipped by 0 bases and J by 3 bases, with 13 bases between them. DNA of the CDR3: TGCAGTGCTAGAGACCCGGGGGCCCCTACAGATACGCAGTATTTT. It encodes CSARDPGAPTDTQYF.

As concerns this clonotype: This beta chain came through as a stray read in a library set up for alpha chains, and its size says little. The J gene is TRBJ1-2, the V gene TRBV27, with TRBD1 as a possible D gene (6 bases). Germline CDR1 reads MNHEY; CDR2 reads SMNVEV (reference sequence). This CDR3 region has 15 residues. Trimming cost V 6 bases and J 3 bases, with 17 bases left between them. Here the CDR3 reads CASRQGLETYYGYTF. CDR3 DNA: TGTGCCAGCAGACAGGGTTTGGAAACTTACTATGGCTACACCTTC.

This clonotype was observed at least ten times. Being off target in a library aimed at alpha chains, this beta chain has a size of little meaning. The chain has TRBV2 and TRBJ2-3, with D hard to call. Looked up from germline, CDR1 is SNHLY and CDR2 is FYNNEI. The CDR3 is 15 amino acids. V was shortened by 6 bases and J by 4 bases, with 17 bases between the two germline ends. CDR3 coding DNA: TGTGCCAGCAGGTTCTTCATTCCGATCGCAGATACGCAGTATTTT. Translated, it gives CASRFFIPIADTQYF.

This clonotype qualifies as medium-sized. For a library built for alpha chains, this beta chain is a stray read; little rests on its size. This chain links TRBV28 with TRBJ2-7; D might be TRBD1 or TRBD2, each matching 5 bases. Looked up from germline, CDR1 is MDHEN and CDR2 is SYDVKM. This CDR3 has 14 amino acids. V lost 8 bases and J lost 3, with 17 bases in between. The CDR3 region is CASGPGTRVYEQYF. The CDR3 DNA reads as TGTGCCAGCGGTCCCGGGACCCGCGTCTACGAGCAGTACTTC. Full variable domain (rest looked up from reference TRBV28 and TRBJ2-7): DVKVTQSSRYLVKRTGEKVFLECVQDMDHENMFWYRQDPGLGLRLIYFSYDVKMKEKGDIPEGYSVSREKKERFSLILESASTNQTSMYLCASGPGTRVYEQYFGPGTRLTVT.

By share of the sample, this clonotype is medium-sized. This beta chain is a stray sequence in a library constructed for alpha chains; its clone size is not meaningful. The chain employs TRBV10-3 and TRBJ2-3; unclear D gene. This CDR3 contains 14 residues. Germline assignment: CDR1 ENHRY and CDR2 SYGVKD. V gave up 4 bases and J gave up 0 bases, with 8 bases separating them. In DNA form, the CDR3 reads TGTGCCATCAGTGGCGTGGGGAGCACAGATACGCAGTATTTT. This encodes CAISGVGSTDTQYF.

This clonotype was counted many times. In a library made to pick up alpha chains, this beta chain is a stray read with a size that means little. The chain recombines TRBV5-1 with TRBJ2-3; D is uncertain. The V gene's germline CDR1 is SGHRS and CDR2 YFSETQ. The CDR3 is 14 amino acids. Trimming removed 0 bases at V and 3 bases at J, with 8 bases between. The CDR3 loop reads CASSLAEGTDTQYF. The CDR3 DNA follows: TGCGCCAGCAGCTTGGCCGAAGGAACAGATACGCAGTATTTT.

On this clonotype: This beta chain is a stray read from a library made for alpha chains; its abundance is not meaningful. The chain couples TRBV7-2 to TRBJ2-7; either TRBD1 or TRBD2 may fit D (5 bases each). Trimming shortened V by 4 bases and J by 4 bases, and 20 bases separated the two germline ends. CDR3 length equals 16 residues. Germline V gene sequence: CDR1 SGHTA, CDR2 FQGNSA. The CDR3 reads CASSSLGPGTPYEQYF. DNA of the CDR3: TGTGCCAGCAGCTCCCTTGGTCCAGGGACCCCTTACGAGCAGTACTTC.